These T cell receptor beta chains were read from a single sample in a study of cytomegalovirus exposure and HLA in healthy donors. Clones were read by immunoSEQ multiplex PCR, and TCRdb kept only the in-frame ones, dropping some. The data show approximately 150,000 clones, approximately 68% seen once. Sequencing was done on a sample of PBMCs. The origin of the receptors is a man aged 35 to 55 in good health and CMV-seronegative. Both conserved end residues are part of each CDR3. The D gene is left open where the match is weak. Expanded clones get a size class; other rows say once, few or many, or leave the size out.

V gene	clone size	D gene	J gene	CDR3 DNA	CDR3 protein
TRBV27	many	NA	TRBJ2-7	TGTGCCAGCTCCCCAGGGGTGAACTACGAGCAGTACTTC	CASSPGVNYEQYF
TRBV6-5	NA	TRBD1	TRBJ1-2	TGTGCCAGCAGAGGACAGGGGGGCTATGGCTACACCTTC	CASRGQGGYGYTF
TRBV5-1	NA	TRBD1	TRBJ1-5	TGCGCCAGCAGCCCGACAGGGGCGAGCAATCAGCCCCAGAATTTT	CASSPTGASNQPQNF
TRBV30	NA	NA	TRBJ1-2	TGTGCCCGATACCTAAATGACAGGCCCTGGAGGGGCTACACCTTC	CARYLNDRPWRGYTF
TRBV2	NA	NA	TRBJ2-7	TGTGCCATCCTACCTGGGGCTTCGGGCGAGCAGTACTTC	CAILPGASGEQYF
TRBV15	NA	NA	TRBJ1-1	TGTGCCACCAGCAGAGTTCAGGGGAAGAACACTGAAGCTTTCTTT	CATSRVQGKNTEAFF
TRBV5-1	few	NA	TRBJ2-1	TGCGCCAGCAGCACGTACAGGGCCCCCTACAATGAGCAGTTCTTC	CASSTYRAPYNEQFF
TRBV6-1	NA	NA	TRBJ1-1	TGTGCCAGCAGTGGAACGGTCTCAGGAGAAGCTTTCTTT	CASSGTVSGEAFF
TRBV5-4	NA	TRBD1	TRBJ1-6	TGTGCCAGCAGCCTAAGGACAGGGAATAATTCACCCCTCAACTTT	CASSLRTGNNSPLNF
TRBV5-1	NA	NA	TRBJ1-1	TGCGCCAGCAGCTTGGCCGGGAATAAGAACACTGAAGCTTTCTTT	CASSLAGNKNTEAFF
TRBV6-1	once	NA	TRBJ2-1	TGTGCCAGCAGTGAAGGGAGTGCCCGCACCAATGAGCAGTTCTTC	CASSEGSARTNEQFF
TRBV6-4	few	TRBD1	TRBJ2-5	TGTGCCAGCAGCATGAAATCAGGGGGCGGAACGGAGACCCAGTACTTC	CASSMKSGGGTETQYF
TRBV5-4	NA	TRBD1	TRBJ2-7	TGTGCCAGCGGACAGGGGGACTACGAGCAGTACTTC	CASGQGDYEQYF
TRBV6-1	NA	NA	TRBJ2-7	TGTGCCGCGGGGCGATACGAGCAGTACTTC	CAAGRYEQYF
TRBV14	once	NA	TRBJ2-1	TGTGCCAGCAGCTTCAGGGGAAATGAGCAGTTCTTC	CASSFRGNEQFF
TRBV7-7	NA	TRBD1	TRBJ2-7	TGTGCCAGCAGCACTCGACAGGGGGCGCCGTACGAGCAGTACTTC	CASSTRQGAPYEQYF
TRBV6-1	NA	NA	TRBJ1-5	TGTGCCAGCCCAAGACCCCGACAGTACAATCAGCCCCAGAATTTT	CASPRPRQYNQPQNF
TRBV27	NA	NA	TRBJ1-1	TGTGCCAGCAGTATTGCACTACACGGCACTGAAGCTTTCTTT	CASSIALHGTEAFF
TRBV27	NA	NA	TRBJ1-5	TGTGCCAGCGGAGTATATCAGCCCCAGCATTTT	CASGVYQPQHF
TRBV28	NA	TRBD1	TRBJ2-5	TGTGCCAGCAGAGGGACAGGTGGGGAGACCCAGTACTTC	CASRGTGGETQYF
TRBV6-5	NA	NA	TRBJ2-4	TGTGCCAGCAGTTACAGTCTAGGAAACATTCAGTACTTC	CASSYSLGNIQYF
TRBV6-5	NA	NA	TRBJ2-7	TGTGCCAGCAGTTCCCAGTTTATGGGCCCGGTTTTTGAGCAGTACTTC	CASSSQFMGPVFEQYF
TRBV4-1	NA	NA	TRBJ2-7	TGCGCCAGCAGGCCGCTCTACCGGGGTTCCTACGAGCAGTACTTC	CASRPLYRGSYEQYF